This T cell receptor (beta chain) comes out of a study of blood T cell repertoires in COVID-19 (dated by TCRdb to the early 2020s). For context, the study as a whole: The collaborator samples originated in the United States, Italy and Spain and spanned the acute and convalescent phases of COVID-19. The prospective study material was composed of cDNA or gDNA derived from T cells, B-cell-depleted T cells, or PBMCs. Subjects who had been exposed to COVID-19, were actively infected with it, or had recovered from it provided the deeply sampled blood TCRbeta repertoires that made up the dataset. The repertoires were made available in a free public database intended to serve as a resource for research on the immune response to SARS-CoV-2. Samples were obtained from the ongoing ImmuneRACE study (first 160 participants) and from 1,200 or so subjects provided by 6 global collaborators. Nearly every sample came with metadata listing a de-identified subject ID, COVID-19 status, age in years and sex. HLA class I and class II types, where available, came from metadata supplied by the sample provider rather than from assay-based typing.

Points on this clone: Its antigen specificity is not known. No base quality values were provided; no much bigger clone lies one nucleotide off.

A second Seattle source provided samples from volunteer blood donors who had recovered from COVID-19. Each collaborating institution followed its own protocols to collect whole blood in K2EDTA tubes. For TCRbeta analysis, collaborators shipped samples as frozen whole blood, isolated PBMCs, or DNA extracted from either of those sample types. The immunoSEQ Assay, a bias-controlled multiplex PCR, was used to amplify TCRbeta CDR3 regions from genomic DNA. Regarding the original processing steps: The number of nucleated cells in each sample was estimated by amplification of reference gene primers within the assay. To quantify the absolute abundance of each unique TCRbeta CDR3 rearrangement, sequence reads were collapsed and filtered. Productive Simpson clonality was computed per sample as the square root of Simpson's diversity index over productive rearrangements. Imported from immuneACCESS, the table was reduced by TCRdb to in-frame sequences with V and J called. These copies leave out some clones; in studies compared against another copy, an unresolved V gene accounts for under half, and the cause of the remainder is not known. Clone size and the V and J calls come from that table; the DNA yielded D and trimming. The sample table records some 270,000 clones; around nine tenths of these occur just once. 1.6% of the sample goes to the ten largest clones.

Based on the germline V gene, the CDR1 and CDR2 sequences are SGDLS and YYNGEE. The CDR3 starts with the cysteine, ends with the phenylalanine, and has 16 residues. Solely the CDR3 DNA is kept, with 48 bases framed from the first base. A distance of 16 bases separates the germline ends of V and J, which lose 4 bases and 0 bases respectively. General study outcomes and caveats: How much clinical and demographic metadata was included differed by source and by participant, and the metadata was provided uncurated.

Specimen: peripheral blood. The sequence is built from TRBV9 and TRBJ2-5; D gene: possibly TRBD2, on 6 matching bases. This receptor was taken from a woman aged 55-69 years who had recovered from COVID-19. The CDR3 corresponds to CASSPLGGGYQETQYF. The nucleotide sequence is TGTGCCAGCAGCCCCCTCGGGGGAGGTTACCAAGAGACCCAGTACTTC. Full variable domain (CDR3 extended with the reference TRBV9 and TRBJ2-5 proteins): DSGVTQTPKHLITATGQRVTLRCSPRSGDLSVYWYQQSLDQGLQFLIQYYNGEERAKGNILERFSAQQFPDLHSELNLSSLELGDSALYFCASSPLGGGYQETQYFGPGTRLLVL.